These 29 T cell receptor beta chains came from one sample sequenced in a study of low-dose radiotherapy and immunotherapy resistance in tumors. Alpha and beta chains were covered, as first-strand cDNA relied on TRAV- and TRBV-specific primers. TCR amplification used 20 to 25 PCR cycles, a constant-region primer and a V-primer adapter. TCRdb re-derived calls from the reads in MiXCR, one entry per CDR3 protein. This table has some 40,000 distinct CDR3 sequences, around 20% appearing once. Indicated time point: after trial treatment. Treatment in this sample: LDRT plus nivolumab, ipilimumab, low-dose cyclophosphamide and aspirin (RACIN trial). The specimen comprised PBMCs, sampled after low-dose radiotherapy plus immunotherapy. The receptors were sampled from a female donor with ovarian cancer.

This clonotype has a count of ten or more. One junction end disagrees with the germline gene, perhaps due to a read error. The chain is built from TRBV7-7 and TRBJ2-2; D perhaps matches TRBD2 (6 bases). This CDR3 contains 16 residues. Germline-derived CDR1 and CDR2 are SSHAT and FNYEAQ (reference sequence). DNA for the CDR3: TGTGCTAGCAGCTTAATTCCGGGAGCGAACACCGGGGAGCTGTTTTTT. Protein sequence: CASSLIPGANTGELFF.

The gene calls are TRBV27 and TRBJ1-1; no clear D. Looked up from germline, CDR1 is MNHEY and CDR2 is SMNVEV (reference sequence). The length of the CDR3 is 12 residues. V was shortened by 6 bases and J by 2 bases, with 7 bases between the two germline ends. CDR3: CASSLTNTEAFF. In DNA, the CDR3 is TGTGCCAGCAGCCTTACAAACACTGAAGCTTTCTTT.

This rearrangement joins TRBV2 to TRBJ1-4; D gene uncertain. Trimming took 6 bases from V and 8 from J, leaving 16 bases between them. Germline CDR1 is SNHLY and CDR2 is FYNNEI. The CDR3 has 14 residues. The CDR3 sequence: CASSQTDVGEKLFF. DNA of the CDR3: TGTGCCAGCAGCCAGACTGATGTGGGGGAAAAACTGTTTTTT.

The DNA for the CDR3 is TGTGCCAGCACCCCGGGACAGACCAACTCTGGAAACACCATATATTTT. Encoded protein: CASTPGQTNSGNTIYF. The V gene is TRBV9, the J gene TRBJ1-3, with 7 positions matching TRBD1. This CDR3 has 16 amino acids. V lost 6 bases, J lost 0 bases, and 9 bases stayed unmatched. The germline CDR1 and CDR2 sequences are SGDLS and YYNGEE. The variable domain in full, completed from reference TRBV9 and TRBJ1-3, reads DSGVTQTPKHLITATGQRVTLRCSPRSGDLSVYWYQQSLDQGLQFLIQYYNGEERAKGNILERFSAQQFPDLHSELNLSSLELGDSALYFCASTPGQTNSGNTIYFGEGSWLTVV.

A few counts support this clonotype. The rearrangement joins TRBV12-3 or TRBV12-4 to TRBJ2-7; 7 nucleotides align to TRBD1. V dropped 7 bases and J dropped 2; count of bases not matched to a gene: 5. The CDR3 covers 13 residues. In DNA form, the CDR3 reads TGTGCCAGCAAAAAGACAGGGACCTACGAGCAGTACTTC. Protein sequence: CASKKTGTYEQYF.

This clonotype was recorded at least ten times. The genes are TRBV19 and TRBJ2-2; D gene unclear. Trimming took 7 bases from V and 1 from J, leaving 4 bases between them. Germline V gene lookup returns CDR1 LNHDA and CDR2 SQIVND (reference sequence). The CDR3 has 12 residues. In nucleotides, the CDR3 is TGTGCCAGTAAGGAGAACACCGGGGAGCTGTTTTTT. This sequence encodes CASKENTGELFF.

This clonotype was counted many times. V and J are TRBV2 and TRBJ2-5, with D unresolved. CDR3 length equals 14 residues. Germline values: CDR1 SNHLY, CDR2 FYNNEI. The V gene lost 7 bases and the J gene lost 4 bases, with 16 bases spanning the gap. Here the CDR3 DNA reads TGTGCCAGCATAGATCCTTCAATTGGAGAGACCCAGTACTTC. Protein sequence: CASIDPSIGETQYF.

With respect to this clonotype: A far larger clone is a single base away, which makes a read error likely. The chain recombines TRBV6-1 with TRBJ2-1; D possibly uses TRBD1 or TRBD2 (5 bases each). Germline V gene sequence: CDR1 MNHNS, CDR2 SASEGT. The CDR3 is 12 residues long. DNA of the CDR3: TGTGCCATCAGTTGGGACGGGTCGGGGCAGTTCTTC. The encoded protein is CAISWDGSGQFF.

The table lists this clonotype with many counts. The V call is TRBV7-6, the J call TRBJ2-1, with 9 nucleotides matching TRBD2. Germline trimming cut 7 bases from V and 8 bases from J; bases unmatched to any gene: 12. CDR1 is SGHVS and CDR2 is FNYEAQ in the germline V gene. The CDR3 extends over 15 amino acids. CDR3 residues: CASMGLAGALDEQFF. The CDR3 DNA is TGTGCCAGCATGGGGTTAGCGGGAGCCTTGGATGAGCAGTTCTTC.

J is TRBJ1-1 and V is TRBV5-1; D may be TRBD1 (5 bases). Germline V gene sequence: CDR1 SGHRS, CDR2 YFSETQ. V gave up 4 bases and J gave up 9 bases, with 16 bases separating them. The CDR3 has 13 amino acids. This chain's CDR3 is CASSPTGVEKAFF. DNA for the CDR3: TGCGCCAGCAGCCCCACGGGGGTCGAGAAAGCTTTCTTT.

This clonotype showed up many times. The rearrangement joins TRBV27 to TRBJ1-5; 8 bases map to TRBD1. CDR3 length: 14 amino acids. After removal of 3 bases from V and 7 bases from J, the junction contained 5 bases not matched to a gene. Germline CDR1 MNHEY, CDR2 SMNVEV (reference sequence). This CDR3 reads CASSFQGAEQPQHF. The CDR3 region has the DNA TGTGCCAGCAGTTTTCAGGGGGCTGAGCAGCCCCAGCATTTT.

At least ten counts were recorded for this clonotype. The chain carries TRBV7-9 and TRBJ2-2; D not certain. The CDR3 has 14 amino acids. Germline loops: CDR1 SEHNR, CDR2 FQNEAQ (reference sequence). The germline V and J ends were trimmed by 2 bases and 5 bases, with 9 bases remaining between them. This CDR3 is CASSLSMPTGELFF. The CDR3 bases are TGTGCCAGCAGCTTAAGCATGCCGACCGGGGAGCTGTTTTTT.

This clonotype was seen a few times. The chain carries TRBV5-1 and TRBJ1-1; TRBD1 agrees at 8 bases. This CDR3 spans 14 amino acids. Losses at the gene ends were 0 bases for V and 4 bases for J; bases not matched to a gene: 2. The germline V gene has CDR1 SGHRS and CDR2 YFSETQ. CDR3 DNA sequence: TGCGCCAGCAGCTTGGGACAGGGGATCACTGAAGCTTTCTTT. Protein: CASSLGQGITEAFF.

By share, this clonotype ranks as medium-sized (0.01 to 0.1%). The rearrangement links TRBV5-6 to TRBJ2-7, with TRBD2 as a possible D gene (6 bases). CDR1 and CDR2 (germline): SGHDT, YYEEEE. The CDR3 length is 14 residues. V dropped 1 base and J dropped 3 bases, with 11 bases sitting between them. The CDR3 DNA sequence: TGTGCCAGCAGCTTGTTTCGGGAGCGCTACGAGCAGTACTTC. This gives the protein CASSLFRERYEQYF.

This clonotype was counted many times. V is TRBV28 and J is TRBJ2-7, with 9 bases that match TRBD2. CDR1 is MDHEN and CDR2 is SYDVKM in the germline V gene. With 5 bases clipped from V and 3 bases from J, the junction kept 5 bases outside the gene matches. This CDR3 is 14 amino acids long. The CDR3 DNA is TGTGCCAGCAGTATCAGCGGGGGGAGCTACGAGCAGTACTTC. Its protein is CASSISGGSYEQYF.

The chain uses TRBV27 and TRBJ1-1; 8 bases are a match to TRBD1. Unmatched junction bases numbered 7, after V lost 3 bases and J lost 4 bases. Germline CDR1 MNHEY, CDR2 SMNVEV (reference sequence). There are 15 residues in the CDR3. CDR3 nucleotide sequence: TGTGCCAGCAGTTTTCTCTGGACAGGGCTCACTGAAGCTTTCTTT. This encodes CASSFLWTGLTEAFF.

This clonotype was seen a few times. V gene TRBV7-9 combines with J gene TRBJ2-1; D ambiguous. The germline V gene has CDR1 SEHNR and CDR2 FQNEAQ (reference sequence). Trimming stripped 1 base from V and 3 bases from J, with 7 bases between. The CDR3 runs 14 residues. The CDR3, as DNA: TGTGCCAGCAGCTTAGAACTGAACTACAATGAGCAGTTCTTC. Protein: CASSLELNYNEQFF.

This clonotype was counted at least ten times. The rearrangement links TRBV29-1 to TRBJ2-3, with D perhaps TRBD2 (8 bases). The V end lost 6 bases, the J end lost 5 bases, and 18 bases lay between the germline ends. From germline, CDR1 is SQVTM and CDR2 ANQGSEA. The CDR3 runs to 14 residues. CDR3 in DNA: TGCAGCGTGCAGGGGGGAGCGGGAGTAGATACGCAGTATTTT. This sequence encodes CSVQGGAGVDTQYF.

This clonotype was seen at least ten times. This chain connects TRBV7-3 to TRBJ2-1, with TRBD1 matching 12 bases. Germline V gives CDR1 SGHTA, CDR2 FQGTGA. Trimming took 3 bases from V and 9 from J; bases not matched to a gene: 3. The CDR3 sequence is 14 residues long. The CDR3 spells CASSFGTGGSEQFF. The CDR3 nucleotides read TGTGCCAGCAGCTTCGGGACAGGGGGCAGTGAGCAGTTCTTC.

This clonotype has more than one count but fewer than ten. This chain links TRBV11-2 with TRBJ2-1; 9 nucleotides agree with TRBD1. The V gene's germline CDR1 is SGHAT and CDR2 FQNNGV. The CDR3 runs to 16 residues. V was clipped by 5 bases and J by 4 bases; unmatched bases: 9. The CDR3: CASSAGSGTGYNEQFF. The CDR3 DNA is TGTGCCAGCAGCGCAGGGAGTGGGACAGGGTACAATGAGCAGTTCTTC. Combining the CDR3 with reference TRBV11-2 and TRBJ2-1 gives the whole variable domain EAGVAQSPRYKIIEKRQSVAFWCNPISGHATLYWYQQILGQGPKLLIQFQNNGVVDDSQLPKDRFSAERLKGVDSTLKIQPAKLEDSAVYLCASSAGSGTGYNEQFFGPGTRLTVL.

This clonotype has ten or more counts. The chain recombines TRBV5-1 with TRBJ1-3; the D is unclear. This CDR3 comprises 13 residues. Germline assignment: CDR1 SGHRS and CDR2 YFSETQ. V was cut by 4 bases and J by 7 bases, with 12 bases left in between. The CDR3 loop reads CASSMNSGNTIYF. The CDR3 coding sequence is TGCGCCAGCAGCATGAATTCGGGGAACACCATATATTTT.

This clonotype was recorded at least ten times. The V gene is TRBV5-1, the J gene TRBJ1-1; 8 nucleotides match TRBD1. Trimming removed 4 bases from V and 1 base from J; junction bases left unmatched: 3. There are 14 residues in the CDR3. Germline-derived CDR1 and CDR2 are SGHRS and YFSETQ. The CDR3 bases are TGCGCCAGCAGCCCGGGGACAGGGAACACTGAAGCTTTCTTT. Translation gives CASSPGTGNTEAFF.

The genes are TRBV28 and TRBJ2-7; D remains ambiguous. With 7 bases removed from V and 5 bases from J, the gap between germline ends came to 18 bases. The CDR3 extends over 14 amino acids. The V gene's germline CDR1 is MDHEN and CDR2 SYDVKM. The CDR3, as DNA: TGTGCCAGCATACTAAATGGCGAATCCCACGAGCAGTACTTC. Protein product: CASILNGESHEQYF.

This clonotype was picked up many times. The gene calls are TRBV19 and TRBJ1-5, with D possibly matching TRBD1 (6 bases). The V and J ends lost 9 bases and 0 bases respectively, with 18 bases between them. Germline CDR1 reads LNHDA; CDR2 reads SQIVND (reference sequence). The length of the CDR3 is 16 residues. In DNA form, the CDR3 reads TGTGCCAGCAAGAAGGGGGGGGGAAATAGCAATCAGCCCCAGCATTTT. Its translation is CASKKGGGNSNQPQHF.

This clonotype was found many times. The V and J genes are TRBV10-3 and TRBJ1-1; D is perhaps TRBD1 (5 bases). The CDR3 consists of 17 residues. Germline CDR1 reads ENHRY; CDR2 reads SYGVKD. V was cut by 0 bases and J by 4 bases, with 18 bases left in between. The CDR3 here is CAISESMAKGQGTEAFF. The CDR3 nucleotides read TGTGCCATCAGTGAGTCGATGGCTAAGGGGCAGGGCACTGAAGCTTTCTTT.

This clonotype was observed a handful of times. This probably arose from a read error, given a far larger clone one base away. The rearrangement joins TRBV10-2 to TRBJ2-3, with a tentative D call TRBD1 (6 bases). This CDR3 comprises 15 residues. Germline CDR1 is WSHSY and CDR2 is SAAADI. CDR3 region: CASTVAGASTDTQYF. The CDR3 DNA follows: TGTGCCAGTACTGTGGCAGGGGCCTCGACGGATACGCAGTATTTT.

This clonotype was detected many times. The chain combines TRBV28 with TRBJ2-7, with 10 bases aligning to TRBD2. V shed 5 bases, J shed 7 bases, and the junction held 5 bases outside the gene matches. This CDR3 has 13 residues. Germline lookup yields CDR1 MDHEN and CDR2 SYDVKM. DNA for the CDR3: TGTGCCAGCAGTAAACTACTAGCGGGGGAGCAGTACTTC. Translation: CASSKLLAGEQYF.

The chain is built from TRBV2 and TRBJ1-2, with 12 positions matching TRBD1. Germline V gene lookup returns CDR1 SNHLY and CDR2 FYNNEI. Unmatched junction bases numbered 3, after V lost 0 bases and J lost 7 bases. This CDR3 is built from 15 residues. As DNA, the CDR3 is TGTGCCAGCAGTGAAGCGCGGGACAGGGGGCCTGGCTACACCTTC. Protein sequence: CASSEARDRGPGYTF. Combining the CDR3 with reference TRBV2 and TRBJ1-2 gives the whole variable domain EPEVTQTPSHQVTQMGQEVILRCVPISNHLYFYWYRQILGQKVEFLVSFYNNEISEKSEIFDDQFSVERPDGSNFTLKIRSTKLEDSAMYFCASSEARDRGPGYTFGSGTRLTVV.

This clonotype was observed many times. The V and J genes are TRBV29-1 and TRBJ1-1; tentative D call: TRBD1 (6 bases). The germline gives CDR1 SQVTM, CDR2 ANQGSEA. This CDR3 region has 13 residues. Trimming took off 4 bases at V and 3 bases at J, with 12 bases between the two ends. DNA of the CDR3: TGCAGCGTTGTTGGGGGGCGGGACACTGAAGCTTTCTTT. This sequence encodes CSVVGGRDTEAFF.